These T cell receptor beta chains were read from a single sample in a study of low-dose radiotherapy and immunotherapy resistance in tumors. Each CDR3 protein gets one entry after TCRdb re-called the reads with MiXCR. The top ten clones hold over 10% of a sample with roughly 95,000 distinct CDR3 sequences, 20% of them seen once. The specimen comprised PBMCs, sampled after low-dose radiotherapy plus immunotherapy. The receptors stem from a female donor with ovarian cancer. Each CDR3 is given with its conserved first and last residue. Size is omitted from some rows. Given values are once, few, many or a class for expanded clones.

TRBV30 14 few CAWSRGQTYNEQFF
TRBV19 13 many CASHNPENREQFF
TRBV7-2 13 many CASSSTGDAHPAF
TRBV4-1 17 many CASSQDETRNSYNEQFF
TRBV9 15 NA CASSVWGTGLNEQFF
TRBV6-2/TRBV6-3 15 few CASSLNLVRETEAFF
TRBV7-2 18 few CASSLPTSGRALTGELFF
TRBV25-1 12 many CASSEWTGRAFF
TRBV20-1 18 many CSARSVMTSGSSYNEQFF
TRBV7-2 14 many CASSFNREVTEAFF
TRBV5-1 14 NA CASSRDTSPGGYTF
TRBV20-1 13 NA CSALRQSSYEQYF
TRBV6-2/TRBV6-3 16 few CASSYPEGPRTDTQYF
TRBV24-1 17 many CATSDPRGGYSNQPQHF
TRBV24-1 13 many CATSRTGAVGYTF
TRBV11-3 15 many CASSLLGAGTDTQYF
TRBV28 14 many CASSLGGGQETQYF
TRBV24-1 14 many CATIGTGNTGELFF
TRBV11-3 16 many CASSLGGDSGGLEQFF
TRBV4-2 15 many CASSQVGSSNSPLHF
TRBV12-3/TRBV12-4 17 many CASSSQRRGGDNTEAFF
TRBV11-3 11 many CASSLRGEQYF
TRBV19 11 many CATGGPGELFF
TRBV5-1 16 NA CASSAQTSGDLGTQYF
TRBV6-5 14 NA CASIGGSTSYEQYF
TRBV4-2 18 many CASSQETRTGAGANVLTF
TRBV20-1 14 many CSARVGLGTDTQYF
TRBV20-1 13 NA CSARGTADYEQYF
TRBV29-1 18 many CSVEKERSGRLAKNIQYF
TRBV13 16 many CASSLVGAGSGNTIYF
TRBV6-2/TRBV6-3 15 many CASSYRRQLNTEAFF
TRBV5-5 16 many CASSLRTDLLGYGYTF
TRBV19 15 many CASSTSGVPGNTIYF
TRBV4-3 15 many CASSRRGGVRNEQFF
TRBV6-2/TRBV6-3 15 many CASSYPQGAKPEQFF
TRBV2 14 many CASSVIENTGELFF
TRBV7-6 15 NA CASSGPVPEGREQYF
TRBV6-2/TRBV6-3 13 NA CAGSGTGVGEQYF
TRBV20-1 12 NA CSALRAQETQYF